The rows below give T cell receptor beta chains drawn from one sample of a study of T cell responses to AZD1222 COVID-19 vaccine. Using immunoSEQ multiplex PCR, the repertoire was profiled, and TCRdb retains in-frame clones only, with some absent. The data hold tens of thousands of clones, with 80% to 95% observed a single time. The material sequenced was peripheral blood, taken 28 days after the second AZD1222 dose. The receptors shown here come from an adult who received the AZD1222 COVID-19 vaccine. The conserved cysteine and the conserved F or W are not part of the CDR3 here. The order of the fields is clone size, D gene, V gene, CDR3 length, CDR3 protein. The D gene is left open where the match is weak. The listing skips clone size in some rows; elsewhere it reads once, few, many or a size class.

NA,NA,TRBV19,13,ASSRGRQYQETQY
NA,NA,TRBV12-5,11,ASGLGVSGELF
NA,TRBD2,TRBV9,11,ASSGPRGDEQF
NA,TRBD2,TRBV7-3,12,ASSLAGGLNEQF
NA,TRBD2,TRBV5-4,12,ASRGTSAPYEQY
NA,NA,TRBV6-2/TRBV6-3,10,ASSSQAYGYT
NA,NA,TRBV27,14,ASSLSRGRVDYEQY
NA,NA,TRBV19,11,ASSPGTTYEQY
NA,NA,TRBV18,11,ASSPAGDEKLF
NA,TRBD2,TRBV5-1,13,ASSLVGTRFNEQY
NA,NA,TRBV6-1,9,ASSMNTEAF
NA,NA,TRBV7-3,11,ASSLGENQPQH
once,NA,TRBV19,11,ASSLRPSYEQY
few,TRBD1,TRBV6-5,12,ASSRTGGLYEQY
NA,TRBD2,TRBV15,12,ATSRAGGYNEQF
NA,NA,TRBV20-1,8,SALSYEQY
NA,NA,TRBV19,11,AKDRSGANVLT
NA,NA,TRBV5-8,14,ASSSPGALRTGELF
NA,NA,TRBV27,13,ASSYQASYNSPLH
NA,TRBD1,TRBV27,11,ASRITGGNEQF
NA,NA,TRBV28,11,ASSLQPGNGYT
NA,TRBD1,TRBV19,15,ASSQDRGRSFNQPQH
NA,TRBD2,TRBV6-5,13,ASSYSLAGDYEQY
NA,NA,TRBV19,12,ASRRREGNSPLH
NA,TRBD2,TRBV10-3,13,AINQGLADTDTQY
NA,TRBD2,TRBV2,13,ASTLGLASSYEQY
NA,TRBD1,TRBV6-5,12,ASSQGQINTEAF
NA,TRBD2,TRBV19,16,ASTRGLAGGRIIDEQF
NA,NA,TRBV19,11,ASSISATVEQY
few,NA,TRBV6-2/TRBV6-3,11,ASSIKWDTEAF
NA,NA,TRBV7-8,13,ASSLVAVSSYEQY
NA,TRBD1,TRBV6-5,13,ASSYQQGLGYGYT
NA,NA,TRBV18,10,ASSPTGDTQY
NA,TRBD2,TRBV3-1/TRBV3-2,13,ASSRGLAGEVEQY
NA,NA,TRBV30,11,AWAAQPGEKLF
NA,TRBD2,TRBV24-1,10,ATSDLAGEQY
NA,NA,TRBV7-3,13,ASSLKGTERTEAF